Each of the 29 T cell receptor beta chains below was sequenced from the same sample in a study of blood T cell repertoires in COVID-19. Sequencing used immunoSEQ multiplex PCR; TCRdb keeps in-frame clones, though not all of them. The table records approximately 100,000 clones, about 88% of them present only once. Sequencing input: peripheral blood. The receptors were gathered from a human donor in a cohort sampled during active COVID-19.

The V and J genes are TRBV30 and TRBJ1-1; 10 bases are shared with TRBD1. The trim removed 2 bases at V and 5 bases at J, leaving 8 bases unmatched. Germline CDR1 reads GTSNPN; CDR2 reads SVGIG (reference sequence). There are 15 residues in the CDR3. CDR3 sequence: CAWSRGDRGGTEAFF. In nucleotides, the CDR3 is TGTGCCTGGAGTCGGGGGGACAGGGGAGGAACTGAAGCTTTCTTT.

The gene calls are TRBV28 and TRBJ2-7; 8 bases line up with TRBD2. Germline V gene sequence: CDR1 MDHEN, CDR2 SYDVKM. CDR3 length: 15 residues. V lost 6 bases and J lost 2; bases outside the gene matches: 9. The CDR3 DNA is TGTGCCAGCAGCCTTAATATAGCGGGGCCCTACGAGCAGTACTTC. Its translation is CASSLNIAGPYEQYF.

V and J are TRBV19 and TRBJ2-1, with TRBD1 as a possible D gene (6 bases). The CDR3 contains 15 residues. Between the trimmed V and J ends, which lost 3 bases and 1 base, there was a span of 10 bases. Germline V CDR1 and CDR2: LNHDA, SQIVND (reference sequence). CDR3 sequence: CASSILGASYNEQFF. The DNA of the CDR3 is TGTGCCAGTAGTATCTTGGGGGCGTCCTACAATGAGCAGTTCTTC. The entire variable domain, with the rest obtained from reference TRBV19 and TRBJ2-1, is as follows: DGGITQSPKYLFRKEGQNVTLSCEQNLNHDAMYWYRQDPGQGLRLIYYSQIVNDFQKGDIAEGYSVSREKKESFPLTVTSAQKNPTAFYLCASSILGASYNEQFFGPGTRLTVL.

The sample holds a few counts of this clone. The chain employs TRBV7-9 and TRBJ1-5, with 9 nucleotides matching TRBD1. In germline, CDR1 is SEHNR, CDR2 FQNEAQ (reference sequence). The CDR3 runs to 14 residues. V shed 5 bases and J 5 bases; nucleotides not matched to a gene: 4. The CDR3 DNA reads TGTGCCAGCAGCCCACAGGGGGCTCATCAGCCCCAGCATTTT. Protein product: CASSPQGAHQPQHF.

As DNA, the CDR3 is TGTGCCAGCAGTTCGGGACTAGCGGGGCTCAGAAGCGAGCAGTACTTC. Its protein is CASSSGLAGLRSEQYF. V and J are TRBV6-2 or TRBV6-3 and TRBJ2-7; TRBD2 matches at 13 bases. Germline trimming cut 4 bases from V and 6 bases from J; bases unmatched to any gene: 9. Germline loops: CDR1 MNHEY, CDR2 SVGEGT. There are 16 residues in the CDR3.

The chain links TRBV7-2 to TRBJ2-1; D might be TRBD2 (7 bases). This CDR3 has 12 amino acids. V lost 6 bases, J lost 6 bases, and 9 bases lay in between. Germline CDR1 SGHTA, CDR2 FQGNSA. The DNA of the CDR3 is TGTGCCAGCAGGGGAGGGGGCAATGAGCAGTTCTTC. It is translated as CASRGGGNEQFF.

This clone was seen more than once but under ten times. This chain connects TRBV6-5 to TRBJ1-3; weak D call: TRBD1 (6 bases). The V end lost 2 bases, the J end lost 4 bases, and 12 bases lay between the germline ends. The CDR3 runs 15 residues. Germline-derived CDR1 and CDR2 are MNHEY and SVGAGI. In DNA form, the CDR3 reads TGTGCCAGCAGTTACAGGCAGGGGTACGGAAACACCATATATTTT. It encodes CASSYRQGYGNTIYF.

Concerning this clone itself: At the DNA level, this CDR3 is encoded by other sequences in the same sample as well. V and J are TRBV5-4 and TRBJ2-5, with 7 bases aligning to TRBD1. With 5 bases clipped from V and 1 base from J, the junction kept 5 bases outside the gene matches. This CDR3 has 14 amino acids. The V gene's germline CDR1 is SGHNT and CDR2 YYREEE (reference sequence). The CDR3 DNA reads TGTGCCAGCAGTCATTGGGACAGCCAAGAGACCCAGTACTTC. Translating gives CASSHWDSQETQYF.

This chain uses TRBV24-1 with TRBJ2-2, with a tentative D call TRBD2 (6 bases). Deletions cut 6 bases from V and 3 bases from J, with 28 bases between. Germline CDR1 KGHDR, CDR2 SFDVKD. The CDR3 is made up of 20 amino acids. CDR3 DNA: TGTGCCACCAGTCCCGGCTGGGCTAGCGCTCAACTGGGTCACACCGGGGAGCTGTTTTTT. It specifies CATSPGWASAQLGHTGELFF.

The chain has TRBV11-2 and TRBJ1-5; 10 bases agree with TRBD1. This CDR3 has 15 amino acids. V dropped 6 bases and J dropped 4; count of bases not matched to a gene: 6. Germline CDR1 reads SGHAT; CDR2 reads FQNNGV. The CDR3 loop is CASSSTGGANQPQHF. CDR3 DNA sequence: TGTGCCAGCAGTTCGACAGGGGGCGCGAATCAGCCCCAGCATTTT.

The chain recombines TRBV15 with TRBJ2-7; 10 bases are shared with TRBD2. CDR1 LNHNV and CDR2 YYDKDF come from the germline V gene (reference sequence). The length of the CDR3 is 16 residues. The junction had 8 bases not matched to a gene; V was cut back by 1 base and J by 5 bases. In DNA form, the CDR3 reads TGTGCCACCAGCAGAGGAATGGCTAGCGGGAGCCACGAGCAGTACTTC. Amino acid sequence: CATSRGMASGSHEQYF.

This sequence joins TRBV12-3 or TRBV12-4 and TRBJ1-6; possibly TRBD1 for D (5 bases). V was shortened by 2 bases and J by 9 bases, with 8 bases between the two germline ends. CDR3 length: 13 residues. The chain's CDR3 is CASSLNGGSPLHF. The CDR3 DNA sequence: TGTGCCAGCAGTTTAAACGGGGGTTCACCCCTCCACTTT.

This clone occurred once. V usage is TRBV7-2 and J usage is TRBJ1-2; possible D gene TRBD1, 5 bases. In germline, CDR1 is SGHTA, CDR2 FQGNSA. This CDR3 spans 18 amino acids. V was pared by 1 base and J by 0 bases, with 18 bases between. The CDR3 DNA sequence: TGTGCCAGCAGCTTAGTCGGGGGGGGTCCCACGTCTAACTATGGCTACACCTTC. Translated, it gives CASSLVGGGPTSNYGYTF.

V usage is TRBV5-6 and J usage is TRBJ1-1; D is perhaps TRBD1 (5 bases). There are 15 residues in the CDR3. V lost 3 bases, J lost 7 bases, and 19 bases lay in between. CDR1 is SGHDT, CDR2 YYEEEE, per germline. The CDR3 nucleotides are TGTGCCAGCAGCTACACGGGACTCCTAGGGGTTGAAGCTTTCTTT. Translation gives CASSYTGLLGVEAFF.

The rearrangement joins TRBV5-4 to TRBJ2-7; 7 bases map to TRBD1. The J segment lost 2 bases and the V segment lost 5 bases, leaving 7 bases of the junction unmatched. Germline loops: CDR1 SGHNT, CDR2 YYREEE (reference sequence). CDR3 size: 14 residues. CDR3 DNA: TGTGCCAGCAGTCCGGGACAGTTCGCCTACGAGCAGTACTTC. This gives the protein CASSPGQFAYEQYF.

V is TRBV25-1 and J is TRBJ1-2; D is unresolved. The V end was cut by 5 bases, the J end by 3 bases, with 10 bases between. CDR1 is MGHDK, CDR2 SYGVNS, per germline. The CDR3 loop spans 13 amino acids. The CDR3 region has the DNA TGTGCCAGCAGTAGCATGCACCACTATGGCTACACCTTC. Protein product: CASSSMHHYGYTF.

This chain uses TRBV9 with TRBJ2-2; D gene unclear. The CDR3 loop spans 14 amino acids. In germline, CDR1 is SGDLS, CDR2 YYNGEE. V was trimmed by 6 bases and J by 2 bases, leaving 11 bases between them. The CDR3 nucleotides are TGTGCCAGCACCCCAGGAACCAACACCGGGGAGCTGTTTTTT. It encodes CASTPGTNTGELFF.

The chain links TRBV5-8 to TRBJ2-5; 7 bases map to TRBD1. This CDR3 has 14 amino acids. Germline-derived CDR1 and CDR2 are SGHTS and YDEGEE. The J segment lost 5 bases and the V segment lost 4 bases, leaving 8 bases of the junction unmatched. The CDR3 spells CASSRDSVGETQYF. CDR3 sequence (DNA): TGTGCCAGCAGCCGGGACAGTGTGGGGGAGACCCAGTACTTC. Looking up the rest from reference TRBV5-8 and TRBJ2-5 gives the full variable domain: EAGVTQSPTHLIKTRGQQATLRCSPISGHTSVYWYQQALGLGLQFLLWYDEGEERNRGNFPPRFSGRQFPNYSSELNVNALELEDSALYLCASSRDSVGETQYFGPGTRLLVL.

The chain carries TRBV6-6 and TRBJ1-2; 8 nucleotides line up with TRBD1. The germline gives CDR1 MNHNY, CDR2 SVGAGI (reference sequence). The J segment lost 2 bases and the V segment lost 6 bases, leaving 8 bases of the junction unmatched. There are 15 residues in the CDR3. The CDR3 region has the DNA TGTGCCAGCAGCCCACCGGGACAGGTGAACTATGGCTACACCTTC. This gives the protein CASSPPGQVNYGYTF.

CDR3: CASSLGQGQNIQYF. The CDR3 nucleotides are TGCGCCAGCAGCCTTGGACAGGGTCAGAACATTCAGTACTTC. The chain is built from TRBV5-1 and TRBJ2-4; the match to TRBD1 covers 8 bases. The CDR3 length is 14 residues. V trimming: 4 bases; J trimming: 7 bases; junction bases outside the gene matches: 7. Germline CDR1 reads SGHRS; CDR2 reads YFSETQ.

The V gene is TRBV12-3 or TRBV12-4, the J gene TRBJ1-2; 7 bases line up with TRBD1. Trimming cost V 5 bases and J 5 bases; bases outside gene matches: 2. CDR3 size: 12 residues. CDR3 protein: CASSVRGYGYTF. CDR3 nucleotide sequence: TGTGCCAGCAGTGTCAGGGGGTATGGCTACACCTTC.

The V and J genes are TRBV27 and TRBJ2-6; tentative D call: TRBD2 (6 bases). Germline V gene sequence: CDR1 MNHEY, CDR2 SMNVEV (reference sequence). Trimming pared 3 bases from V and 0 bases from J, leaving 12 bases between. The CDR3 has 17 amino acids. The CDR3 DNA reads as TGTGCCAGCAGTTTGTATGGGGGGAGCTCTGGGGCCAACGTCCTGACTTTC. It encodes CASSLYGGSSGANVLTF.

The chain is built from TRBV6-2 or TRBV6-3 and TRBJ1-6; D is perhaps TRBD1 (5 bases). Trimming stripped 4 bases from V and 7 bases from J, with 14 bases between. Germline V gives CDR1 MNHEY, CDR2 SVGEGT. This CDR3 is 15 amino acids long. This CDR3 reads CASSLGPPKNSPLHF. CDR3 DNA sequence: TGTGCCAGCAGTTTGGGGCCCCCCAAGAATTCACCCCTCCACTTT.

The chain employs TRBV5-1 and TRBJ1-1; a possible D gene is TRBD1 (6 bases). V shed 0 bases and J shed 1 base, with 10 bases lying between them. CDR1 and CDR2 (germline): SGHRS, YFSETQ. CDR3 length: 15 residues. Here the CDR3 reads CASSLGGGANTEAFF. DNA of the CDR3: TGCGCCAGCAGCTTGGGAGGGGGGGCGAACACTGAAGCTTTCTTT.

The chain employs TRBV5-4 and TRBJ2-1; 11 positions agree with TRBD2. Trimming cost V 5 bases and J 0 bases; bases outside gene matches: 4. CDR3 length equals 16 residues. Per germline, CDR1 SGHNT and CDR2 YYREEE (reference sequence). CDR3 sequence: CASSLAGGSSYNEQFF. The CDR3 bases are TGTGCCAGCAGTTTAGCGGGAGGGAGCTCCTACAATGAGCAGTTCTTC.

The V gene is TRBV5-5, the J gene TRBJ1-2; maybe TRBD1 (5 bases). The CDR3 consists of 13 residues. Germline CDR1 SGHKS, CDR2 YYEKEE (reference sequence). V lost 4 bases, J lost 6 bases, and 13 bases lay in between. The chain's CDR3 is CASSPGGWNGYTF. As DNA, the CDR3 is TGTGCCAGCAGCCCGGGGGGATGGAATGGCTACACCTTC.

This clone was picked up a small number of times. The chain joins TRBV7-9 to TRBJ2-7; 7 bases agree with TRBD1. Per the germline V gene, CDR1 is SEHNR and CDR2 is FQNEAQ (reference sequence). This CDR3 is 15 amino acids long. Trimming removed 5 bases from V and 2 bases from J; junction bases left unmatched: 9. The CDR3 is CASSLGQALPYEQYF. CDR3 sequence (DNA): TGTGCCAGCAGCCTAGGACAGGCGTTACCCTACGAGCAGTACTTC. The full variable domain, rest sourced from reference TRBV7-9 and TRBJ2-7, is DTGVSQNPRHKITKRGQNVTFRCDPISEHNRLYWYRQTLGQGPEFLTYFQNEAQLEKSRLLSDRFSAERPKGSFSTLEIQRTEQGDSAMYLCASSLGQALPYEQYFGPGTRLTVT.

The chain is built from TRBV29-1 and TRBJ1-2; D is perhaps TRBD1 (6 bases). Germline V gene data show CDR1 as SQVTM and CDR2 as ANQGSEA. Trimming pared 5 bases from V and 8 bases from J, leaving 12 bases between. This CDR3 has 11 amino acids. The chain's CDR3 is CSVRGARGYTF. DNA for the CDR3: TGCAGCGTTCGGGGGGCGCGCGGCTACACCTTC.

The chain is built from TRBV23-1 and TRBJ2-7; 7 bases align to TRBD1. TRBV23-1 is treated as an ORF (open reading frame) with a function not yet certain. The CDR3 extends over 15 amino acids. V shed 0 bases, J shed 6 bases, and the junction held 8 bases outside the gene matches. CDR3: CASSQSLTGPSEQYF. The CDR3, as DNA: TGCGCCAGCAGTCAATCCTTGACAGGGCCTAGCGAGCAGTACTTC.